The 21 T cell receptor beta chains presented below share a single source sample, sequenced in a study of neurological immune-mediated disorders. TCRdb reprocessed the 5' RACE reads via MiXCR and lists one record per CDR3 protein. The sample consists of around 20,000 distinct CDR3 sequences, about 13% of them appearing once. The sequenced sample consisted of PBMCs. The receptor source for this set is a woman in her fifties or sixties with HTLV-1-associated myelopathy (HAM/TSP).

This clonotype was found many times. The chain has TRBV5-1 and TRBJ2-7; D remains unclear. The germline V gene has CDR1 SGHRS and CDR2 YFSETQ. This CDR3 region has 14 residues. The V end was cut by 2 bases, the J end by 5 bases, with 14 bases between. Here the CDR3 reads CASSFYLLGNEQYF. The CDR3 DNA is TGCGCCAGCAGCTTTTATCTCCTGGGCAACGAGCAGTACTTC.

The chain carries TRBV7-2 and TRBJ2-7; D is undetermined. CDR3 length: 11 amino acids. Trimming cost V 5 bases and J 4 bases, with 6 bases left between them. The V gene's germline CDR1 is SGHTA and CDR2 FQGNSA. CDR3 protein: CASSTQYEQYF. DNA for the CDR3: TGTGCCAGCAGCACCCAATACGAGCAGTACTTC.

The table lists this clonotype with many counts. The chain recombines TRBV3-1 with TRBJ2-2, with TRBD2 matching 7 bases. The CDR3 covers 17 residues. V was pared by 4 bases and J by 4 bases, with 12 bases of the junction left unmatched. The germline V gene encodes CDR1 LGHDT and CDR2 YNNKEL (reference sequence). The CDR3, as DNA: TGTGCCAGCAGCCTTTGGGAAATGTCTAGCGGCACCGGGGAGCTGTTTTTT. Encoded protein: CASSLWEMSSGTGELFF. The full variable domain, rest sourced from reference TRBV3-1 and TRBJ2-2, is DTAVSQTPKYLVTQMGNDKSIKCEQNLGHDTMYWYKQDSKKFLKIMFSYNNKELIINETVPNRFSPKSPDKAHLNLHINSLELGDSAVYFCASSLWEMSSGTGELFFGEGSRLTVL.

The rearrangement links TRBV15 to TRBJ1-1; the match to TRBD1 covers 8 bases. There are 13 residues in the CDR3. In germline, CDR1 is LNHNV, CDR2 YYDKDF (reference sequence). The ends lost 1 base at V and 11 bases at J; junction bases unmatched: 6. The CDR3 region is CATSRAGDRKAFF. CDR3 bases: TGTGCCACCAGCAGAGCGGGGGACAGGAAGGCTTTCTTT.

This sequence joins TRBV27 and TRBJ2-7, with D perhaps assigned TRBD1 or TRBD2 (6 bases each). There are 15 residues in the CDR3. Per germline, CDR1 MNHEY and CDR2 SMNVEV (reference sequence). V was trimmed by 5 bases and J by 3 bases, leaving 17 bases between them. CDR3 coding DNA: TGTGCCAGCAGTCCCAGAAGGGGGGCCGACTACGAGCAGTACTTC. Encoded protein: CASSPRRGADYEQYF.

This clonotype was seen ten or more times. In DNA form, the CDR3 reads TGTGCCAGCAGTTTGATATATGGAGGAGCTTTCTTT. Translation: CASSLIYGGAFF. The chain uses TRBV12-3 or TRBV12-4 and TRBJ1-1; D not resolved. Trimming stripped 3 bases from V and 10 bases from J, with 12 bases between. The length of the CDR3 is 12 residues.

In its sample, this clonotype was seen many times. The chain links TRBV6-4 to TRBJ2-3, with 7 bases matching TRBD2. Looked up from germline, CDR1 is MRHNA and CDR2 is SNTAGT. J was trimmed by 11 bases and V by 0 bases; bases with no gene match: 5. The CDR3 totals 13 residues. CDR3 nucleotides: TGTGCCAGCAGTGACTCGTATCTAGCGGAGCAGTATTTT. It encodes CASSDSYLAEQYF.

This clonotype occurred many times. The chain uses TRBV11-3 and TRBJ1-3, with no clear D. Germline CDR1 SGHNT, CDR2 YENEEA. Trimming removed 4 bases from V and 4 bases from J, with 14 bases in between. The CDR3 extends over 15 amino acids. The CDR3 here is CASSSASEGGNTIYF. The CDR3 DNA sequence: TGTGCCAGCAGCTCGGCGTCTGAGGGAGGAAACACCATATATTTT.

This clonotype was seen many times. V usage is TRBV7-8 and J usage is TRBJ2-7, with TRBD1 matching 10 bases. Trimming cost V 3 bases and J 4 bases; bases outside gene matches: 6. The germline gives CDR1 SGHVS, CDR2 FQNEAQ. The CDR3 is 15 residues long. The CDR3 sequence: CASSFLDRGSYEQYF. CDR3 nucleotides: TGTGCCAGCAGCTTTTTGGACAGGGGGTCATACGAGCAGTACTTC.

In regard to this clonotype: This may be a read error: a much more frequent sequence differs by one nucleotide. V gene TRBV7-2 combines with J gene TRBJ1-2; TRBD1 matches at 9 bases. The CDR3 consists of 15 residues. The germline V gene has CDR1 SGHTA and CDR2 FQGNSA. With V trimmed by 3 bases and J by 7 bases, 9 bases remained unmatched. CDR3 coding DNA: TGTGCCAGCAGCTTGACGGGACAGGGCATTTGTGGCTACACCTTC. Translated, it gives CASSLTGQGICGYTF.

This clonotype was seen many times. The V call is TRBV27, the J call TRBJ1-1; possible D gene TRBD1, 5 bases. The germline gives CDR1 MNHEY, CDR2 SMNVEV (reference sequence). The CDR3 sequence is 14 residues long. Trimming shortened V by 2 bases and J by 7 bases, and 14 bases separated the two germline ends. Here the CDR3 reads CASSLRGNSHEAFF. As DNA, the CDR3 is TGTGCCAGCAGTTTACGGGGGAACAGCCATGAAGCTTTCTTT.

This chain uses TRBV20-1 with TRBJ2-7, with 8 positions matching TRBD1. There are 15 residues in the CDR3. Germline CDR1 DFQATT, CDR2 SNEGSKA (reference sequence). The junction had 5 bases not matched to a gene; V was cut back by 1 base and J by 0 bases. This CDR3 reads CSARVGDRSSYEQYF. As DNA, the CDR3 is TGCAGTGCTAGAGTGGGGGACAGGAGCTCCTACGAGCAGTACTTC.

This clonotype came up many times. V is TRBV20-1 and J is TRBJ2-3, with D perhaps being TRBD1 or TRBD2 (5 bases each). Trimming pared 6 bases from V and 0 bases from J, leaving 10 bases between. Germline lookup yields CDR1 DFQATT and CDR2 SNEGSKA (reference sequence). The CDR3 contains 13 residues. The CDR3: CSARDPSTDTQYF. CDR3 in DNA: TGCAGTGCCAGGGACCCCAGCACAGATACGCAGTATTTT.

This clonotype came up many times. The V and J genes are TRBV5-1 and TRBJ2-1; D may correspond to TRBD1 or TRBD2 (5 bases each). This CDR3 region has 15 residues. Looked up from germline, CDR1 is SGHRS and CDR2 is YFSETQ. Trimming removed 4 bases at V and 5 bases at J, with 16 bases between. The chain's CDR3 is CASSGEIGANNEQFF. As DNA, the CDR3 is TGCGCCAGCAGCGGGGAGATCGGGGCCAACAATGAGCAGTTCTTC.

This clonotype has ten or more counts. The chain has TRBV28 and TRBJ2-7, with no clear D. V was clipped by 6 bases and J by 4 bases, with 7 bases between them. Germline V gene data show CDR1 as MDHEN and CDR2 as SYDVKM. The CDR3 loop spans 11 amino acids. The CDR3 DNA follows: TGTGCCAGCAGCTCCTTTTACGAGCAGTACTTC. It is translated as CASSSFYEQYF.

This chain links TRBV18 with TRBJ2-7; 10 bases match TRBD2. In germline, CDR1 is KGHSH, CDR2 LQKENI. The CDR3 has 16 residues. Germline trimming cut 0 bases from V and 2 bases from J; bases unmatched to any gene: 4. CDR3 sequence (DNA): TGTGCCAGCTCACCACCGTCTAGCGGGAGCCCCTACGAGCAGTACTTC. This gives the protein CASSPPSSGSPYEQYF.

This clonotype was recorded at least ten times. The chain uses TRBV20-1 and TRBJ2-7; D may be TRBD2 (5 bases). This CDR3 has 13 residues. Trimming took 6 bases from V and 0 from J, leaving 12 bases between them. Per the germline V gene, CDR1 is DFQATT and CDR2 is SNEGSKA (reference sequence). In DNA, the CDR3 is TGCAGTGCACCCGGGGTCAACTCCTACGAGCAGTACTTC. Translated, it gives CSAPGVNSYEQYF.

This clonotype was seen many times. This chain connects TRBV11-3 to TRBJ2-5; D uncertain. This CDR3 has 15 amino acids. Germline assignment: CDR1 SGHNT and CDR2 YENEEA. The V end was cut by 0 bases, the J end by 0 bases, with 8 bases between. CDR3 DNA sequence: TGTGCCAGCAGCTTAGATAGCACCGACCAAGAGACCCAGTACTTC. Translating gives CASSLDSTDQETQYF.

By share, this clonotype counts as medium-sized. This chain uses TRBV5-1 with TRBJ2-3, with D hard to call. In germline, CDR1 is SGHRS, CDR2 YFSETQ. This CDR3 has 15 amino acids. The germline V and J ends were trimmed by 1 base and 0 bases, with 9 bases remaining between them. The DNA for the CDR3 is TGCGCCAGCAGCTTGCAAACAGCTAGCACAGATACGCAGTATTTT. Its protein product is CASSLQTASTDTQYF.

For this clonotype: Possible read error: a much larger clone is one base away. The rearrangement joins TRBV20-1 to TRBJ2-5; TRBD2 matches 8 bases. With V trimmed by 6 bases and J by 2 bases, 5 bases remained unmatched. The CDR3 loop spans 13 amino acids. CDR1 is DFQATT and CDR2 is SNEGSKA in the germline V gene (reference sequence). The CDR3 coding sequence is TGCAGTGCCTCCGGGACTAGTCAAGAGACCCAGTACTTC. Its protein is CSASGTSQETQYF.

This clonotype has ten or more counts. V usage is TRBV7-2 and J usage is TRBJ2-4, with no clear D. Looked up from germline, CDR1 is SGHTA and CDR2 is FQGNSA. This CDR3 comprises 15 residues. Trimming shortened V by 4 bases and J by 0 bases, and 10 bases separated the two germline ends. The CDR3 DNA follows: TGTGCCAGCAGCTCCGGTCTTCTAGCCAAAAACATTCAGTACTTC. Amino acids: CASSSGLLAKNIQYF.